Included here is one TCR beta chain sequence, with context. Its antigen is not known. The same CDR3 is also encoded by other DNA sequences in this sample. This record belongs to a study of CD8+ T cells in alopecia areata. After isolation, RNA underwent reverse transcription to generate cDNA as the sequencing template. The assay was immunoSEQ multiplex PCR, and TCRdb's table has in-frame clones only and misses some. The sample carries some 120,000 clones, around 50% recorded once. Germline CDR1 is SQVTM and CDR2 is ANQGSEA. CDR3 length: 12 amino acids. V lost 4 bases and J 0 bases, leaving 7 bases between the germline ends. Points from the study as a whole: Sequencing of scalp samples also captures resident alphabeta T cells of normal skin. Higher clonality was seen in lesional scalp than in normal scalp, especially in alopecia totalis/universalis.

The rearrangement uses TRBV29-1 and TRBJ2-7; the D gene is possibly TRBD2 (6 bases). The clonotype comes from a human donor with alopecia areata. Sequencing was carried out using NKG2D-low CD8+ T cells sorted from blood. CDR3 nucleotides: TGCAGCGTTGGCGGGGACTCCTACGAGCAGTACTTC. This translates into CSVGGDSYEQYF.